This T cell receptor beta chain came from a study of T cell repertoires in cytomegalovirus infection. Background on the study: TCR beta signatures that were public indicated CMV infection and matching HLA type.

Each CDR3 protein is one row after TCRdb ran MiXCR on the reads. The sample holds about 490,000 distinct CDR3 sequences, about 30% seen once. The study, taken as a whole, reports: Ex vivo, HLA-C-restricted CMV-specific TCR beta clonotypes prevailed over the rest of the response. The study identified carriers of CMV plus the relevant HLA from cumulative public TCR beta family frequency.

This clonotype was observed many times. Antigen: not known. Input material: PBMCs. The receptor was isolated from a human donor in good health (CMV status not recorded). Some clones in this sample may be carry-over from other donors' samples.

The chain's CDR3 is CASSLVQREDEQYF. CDR3 DNA sequence: TGTGCCAGCAGCTTAGTTCAGCGGGAAGACGAGCAGTACTTC. The V and J genes are TRBV7-8 and TRBJ2-7; 7 bases map to TRBD2. Trimming cost V 1 base and J 5 bases; bases outside gene matches: 5. This CDR3 comprises 14 residues. Germline loops: CDR1 SGHVS, CDR2 FQNEAQ.